This T cell receptor (beta chain) originates from a study of blood T cell repertoires in COVID-19. About the study: Collection of acute and convalescent COVID-19 samples took place in the United States, Italy and Spain. PBMCs, B-cell-depleted T cells, or T cells were the source of the cDNA or gDNA that made up the material.

Under the authors' procedure: Estimates of nucleated cell counts were drawn from the amplification of reference gene primers. Produced via immunoSEQ multiplex PCR; TCRdb's table is partial and in-frame only. That table supplies the V and J calls and clone size; D and trimming were determined from the DNA. The table includes 200,000 to 250,000 clones, 80% detected once. CDR1 SNHLY and CDR2 FYNNEI come from the germline V gene. V shed 6 bases and J shed 8 bases, with 21 bases lying between them. The CDR3 totals 15 residues. The V call is TRBV2, the J call TRBJ2-3, with D possibly TRBD1 on 6 matching bases. This TCR was sampled from a human donor in a cohort sampled during active COVID-19. Sequenced input: peripheral blood. The CDR3 region is CASRGAYPLRGTQYF. The CDR3 DNA reads TGTGCCAGCAGGGGAGCGTATCCTCTCAGGGGTACGCAGTATTTT. Looking up the rest from reference TRBV2 and TRBJ2-3 gives the full variable domain: EPEVTQTPSHQVTQMGQEVILRCVPISNHLYFYWYRQILGQKVEFLVSFYNNEISEKSEIFDDQFSVERPDGSNFTLKIRSTKLEDSAMYFCASRGAYPLRGTQYFGPGTRLTVL.